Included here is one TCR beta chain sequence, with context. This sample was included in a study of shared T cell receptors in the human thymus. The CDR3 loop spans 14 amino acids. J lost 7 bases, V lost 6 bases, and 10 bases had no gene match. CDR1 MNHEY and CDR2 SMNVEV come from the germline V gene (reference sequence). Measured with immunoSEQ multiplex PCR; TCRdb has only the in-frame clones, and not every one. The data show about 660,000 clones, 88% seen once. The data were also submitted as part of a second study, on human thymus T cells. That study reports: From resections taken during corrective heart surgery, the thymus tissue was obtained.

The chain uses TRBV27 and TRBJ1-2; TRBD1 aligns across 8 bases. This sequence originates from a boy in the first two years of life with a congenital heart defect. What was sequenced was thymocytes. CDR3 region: CASSVGQAVGGYTF. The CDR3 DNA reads TGTGCCAGCAGCGTGGGACAGGCCGTTGGTGGCTACACCTTC.